A single sample gave rise to the 20 T cell receptor beta chains below, sequenced in a study of cytomegalovirus exposure and HLA in healthy donors. Use of 60 Vbeta and 13 Jbeta primers characterized the PCR. Data came from immunoSEQ multiplex PCR; TCRdb stores just in-frame clones and leaves some out. The table has about 180,000 clones, 80% seen once; the top ten hold approximately 1.3%. Material for sequencing was PBMCs. These receptors were obtained from a girl aged 5-17 years in good health and CMV-seropositive.

The V gene is TRBV5-1, the J gene TRBJ1-1, with D unclear. Germline CDR1 and CDR2: SGHRS and YFSETQ. Trimming took off 4 bases at V and 5 bases at J, with 18 bases between the two ends. The CDR3 covers 15 residues. The CDR3 reads CASSGYDEGRTEAFF. The CDR3 DNA reads as TGCGCCAGCAGCGGATATGACGAGGGAAGAACTGAAGCTTTCTTT.

The chain couples TRBV5-1 to TRBJ2-7; 10 nucleotides match TRBD2. Germline trimming cut 6 bases from V and 2 bases from J; bases unmatched to any gene: 8. The CDR3 runs to 15 residues. The germline CDR1 and CDR2 sequences are SGHRS and YFSETQ. CDR3 residues: CASTPEAGGPYEQYF. CDR3 bases: TGCGCCAGCACCCCGGAAGCGGGAGGGCCCTACGAGCAGTACTTC.

The sample holds a few counts of this clone. V and J are TRBV5-1 and TRBJ1-1; D gene unclear. The CDR3 consists of 13 residues. Germline V gene lookup returns CDR1 SGHRS and CDR2 YFSETQ. The ends were cut back, 6 bases at V and 0 bases at J, with 9 bases in the middle. CDR3 sequence: CASTGSMNTEAFF. CDR3 sequence (DNA): TGCGCCAGCACTGGCAGTATGAACACTGAAGCTTTCTTT.

The rearrangement joins TRBV7-8 to TRBJ2-7; D is ambiguous. This CDR3 contains 11 residues. Germline V gives CDR1 SGHVS, CDR2 FQNEAQ. Deletions cut 5 bases from V and 4 bases from J, with 6 bases between. The CDR3: CASSLKYEQYF. CDR3 coding DNA: TGTGCCAGCAGCCTTAAATACGAGCAGTACTTC.

The rearrangement joins TRBV5-6 to TRBJ2-3, with D maybe TRBD1 (6 bases). The V end was cut by 1 base, the J end by 3 bases, with 12 bases between. CDR1 and CDR2 from the germline V gene are SGHDT and YYEEEE. CDR3 length: 15 amino acids. The CDR3 region is CASSLRDIPTDTQYF. As DNA, the CDR3 is TGTGCCAGCAGCTTGCGGGACATTCCTACAGATACGCAGTATTTT.

The rearrangement joins TRBV11-2 to TRBJ1-2, with 7 bases that match TRBD1. Trimming at V came to 3 bases and at J to 6 bases, leaving 4 bases not matched to a gene. The CDR3 is made up of 13 amino acids. The germline CDR1 and CDR2 sequences are SGHAT and FQNNGV. For the CDR3, the DNA is TGTGCCAGCAGCTTTCGACAGGGCCATGGCTACACCTTC. This gives the protein CASSFRQGHGYTF.

The V call is TRBV5-1, the J call TRBJ1-2; a possible D gene is TRBD1 (6 bases). The V gene lost 0 bases and the J gene lost 4 bases, with 13 bases spanning the gap. CDR3 length equals 15 residues. The germline CDR1 and CDR2 sequences are SGHRS and YFSETQ. The CDR3: CASSLELGGTYGYTF. DNA for the CDR3: TGCGCCAGCAGCTTGGAGCTAGGGGGAACCTATGGCTACACCTTC.

This clone occurred once. V usage is TRBV6-5 and J usage is TRBJ2-3; 8 bases agree with TRBD2. This CDR3 has 16 amino acids. Germline V gene data show CDR1 as MNHEY and CDR2 as SVGAGI. V was pared by 0 bases and J by 1 base, with 3 bases of the junction left unmatched. The CDR3 region has the DNA TGTGCCAGCAGTTACTCTGGGACTAGTGGCACAGATACGCAGTATTTT. Translated: CASSYSGTSGTDTQYF.

This rearrangement joins TRBV5-1 to TRBJ2-1; 10 nucleotides agree with TRBD2. This CDR3 comprises 15 residues. The germline gives CDR1 SGHRS, CDR2 YFSETQ. J lost 4 bases, V lost 4 bases, and 5 bases had no gene match. The CDR3, as DNA: TGCGCCAGCAGCGTTCTAGCGGGAGCTTACAATGAGCAGTTCTTC. It yields the protein CASSVLAGAYNEQFF. Together with reference TRBV5-1 and TRBJ2-1, the CDR3 gives the full variable domain: KAGVTQTPRYLIKTRGQQVTLSCSPISGHRSVSWYQQTPGQGLQFLFEYFSETQRNKGNFPGRFSGRQFSNSRSEMNVSTLELGDSALYLCASSVLAGAYNEQFFGPGTRLTVL.

DNA of the CDR3: TGTGCCAGCAGTTGGCTGGGGGCAGCTGCAAACACCATATATTTT. Translating it yields CASSWLGAAANTIYF. The chain is built from TRBV6-5 and TRBJ1-3; possibly TRBD1 for D (6 bases). The germline V gene has CDR1 MNHEY and CDR2 SVGAGI. This CDR3 comprises 15 residues. V gave up 4 bases and J gave up 6 bases, with 16 bases separating them.

This chain connects TRBV4-1 to TRBJ2-7; D gene unclear. The CDR3 consists of 15 residues. The V gene's germline CDR1 is MGHRA and CDR2 YSYEKL. The ends were cut back, 1 base at V and 0 bases at J, with 10 bases in the middle. CDR3 region: CASSQVSQSSYEQYF. CDR3 coding DNA: TGCGCCAGCAGCCAAGTCTCCCAGTCCTCCTACGAGCAGTACTTC.

This clone appeared a few times. V and J are TRBV30 and TRBJ2-7; D remains ambiguous. CDR3 length: 11 amino acids. The ends were cut back, 5 bases at V and 7 bases at J, with 12 bases in the middle. Per the germline V gene, CDR1 is GTSNPN and CDR2 is SVGIG (reference sequence). The DNA for the CDR3 is TGTGCCTGGGGGCCCGATGGAGAGCAGTACTTC. Translating gives CAWGPDGEQYF.

The chain is built from TRBV6-1 and TRBJ2-3, with D perhaps TRBD2 (6 bases). CDR3 length equals 12 residues. The V gene lost 10 bases and the J gene lost 11 bases, with 19 bases spanning the gap. Germline V gene data show CDR1 as MNHNS and CDR2 as SASEGT. In nucleotides, the CDR3 is TGTGCCATCATTTCTGGGGGGTCGTGGCAGTATTTT. Translated, it gives CAIISGGSWQYF.

This rearrangement joins TRBV6-1 to TRBJ1-1; tentative D call: TRBD1 (6 bases). Germline V gene sequence: CDR1 MNHNS, CDR2 SASEGT. The CDR3 is 14 residues long. V was trimmed by 4 bases and J by 7 bases, leaving 16 bases between them. Here the CDR3 reads CASSGGHEAGEAFF. Written as DNA, the CDR3 is TGTGCCAGCAGTGGGGGGCACGAGGCCGGTGAAGCTTTCTTT.

J is TRBJ1-2 and V is TRBV7-8; TRBD1 aligns across 7 bases. Trimming at V came to 5 bases and at J to 7 bases, leaving 13 bases not matched to a gene. CDR1 is SGHVS and CDR2 is FQNEAQ in the germline V gene. The CDR3 is 15 residues long. CDR3: CASSGGQTASLGYTF. DNA for the CDR3: TGTGCCAGCAGCGGGGGACAGACCGCTTCGCTTGGCTACACCTTC.

The J gene is TRBJ1-2, the V gene TRBV19; TRBD1 matches at 7 bases. The CDR3 spans 16 residues. V gave up 7 bases and J gave up 2 bases; unmatched junction bases: 13. In germline, CDR1 is LNHDA, CDR2 SQIVND (reference sequence). The CDR3 DNA is TGTGCCAGTAAAGTTTTAAGGGGGCACCTAAACTATGGCTACACCTTC. It specifies CASKVLRGHLNYGYTF.

The gene calls are TRBV29-1 and TRBJ2-1; 14 nucleotides align to TRBD2. V shed 5 bases, J shed 6 bases, and the junction held 6 bases outside the gene matches. The CDR3 runs 15 residues. Per germline, CDR1 SQVTM and CDR2 ANQGSEA. CDR3 nucleotide sequence: TGCAGCGTTCTCTTTGGACTAGCGGGAGGCAATGAGCAGTTCTTC. Its protein is CSVLFGLAGGNEQFF.

This clone was detected a few times. V is TRBV6-5 and J is TRBJ2-1; D is undetermined. The CDR3 runs 12 residues. CDR1 and CDR2 from the germline V gene are MNHEY and SVGAGI. V lost 2 bases and J lost 5, with 4 bases in between. The CDR3 DNA sequence: TGTGCCAGCAGTTACGCGGACAATGAGCAGTTCTTC. Translation gives CASSYADNEQFF.

CDR3 amino acids: CASSLNRGENTEAFF. CDR3 nucleotide sequence: TGTGCCAGCAGCTTGAACAGGGGGGAGAACACTGAAGCTTTCTTT. The chain recombines TRBV7-6 with TRBJ1-1; TRBD1 matches at 8 bases. The CDR3 covers 15 residues. V gave up 3 bases and J gave up 1 base; unmatched junction bases: 4. Germline V gene data show CDR1 as SGHVS and CDR2 as FNYEAQ. The entire variable domain, with the rest obtained from reference TRBV7-6 and TRBJ1-1, is as follows: GAGVSQSPRYKVTKRGQDVALRCDPISGHVSLYWYRQALGQGPEFLTYFNYEAQQDKSGLPNDRFSAERPEGSISTLTIQRTEQRDSAMYRCASSLNRGENTEAFFGQGTRLTVV.

The chain is built from TRBV5-5 and TRBJ2-3; D might be TRBD2 (6 bases). Trimming took 1 base from V and 0 from J, leaving 9 bases between them. The CDR3 loop spans 15 amino acids. Germline V gives CDR1 SGHKS, CDR2 YYEKEE (reference sequence). This CDR3 is CASSLPSGSTDTQYF. In DNA form, the CDR3 reads TGTGCCAGCAGCTTGCCCAGCGGGAGCACAGATACGCAGTATTTT.